This is a list of T cell receptor beta chains from one sample in a study of T cells in Graves' hyperthyroidism and ophthalmopathy. TCRdb itself ran the multiplex PCR reads through MiXCR, one entry per CDR3 protein. The sample shows around 240,000 distinct CDR3 sequences, approximately 14% of them seen only once. The sequenced material came from blood. The source is a woman in her forties with Graves' hyperthyroidism that later progressed to Graves' ophthalmopathy. The CDR3 runs from the conserved cysteine through the conserved F or W. The D gene is left open where the match is weak. Expanded clones are given a class, and other clones once, few, many or no size at all.

14 | TRBJ2-1 | . | TRBV20-1 | few | TGCAGTGCTAGATCCCGGGAATATTACAATGAGCAGTTCTTC | CSARSREYYNEQFF
16 | TRBJ2-7 | . | TRBV19 | few | TGTGCCAGTAGTATAATACGCGCGGACGGCTCCTACGAGCAGTACTTC | CASSIIRADGSYEQYF
20 | TRBJ1-2 | TRBD1 | TRBV28 | many | TGTGCCAGCAGCTCCATGTCTTCGTGGGACAGCCCCTCGTTCGGCTATGGCTACACCTTC | CASSSMSSWDSPSFGYGYTF
15 | TRBJ2-3 | TRBD2 | TRBV18 | many | TGTGCCAGCTCACCTCTAGCGGGACTCACAGATACGCAGTATTTT | CASSPLAGLTDTQYF
14 | TRBJ1-4 | . | TRBV27 | many | TGTGCCAGCAGTTTGTCCAGGGCAGACGAAAAACTGTTTTTT | CASSLSRADEKLFF
15 | TRBJ2-7 | . | TRBV28 | many | TGTGCCAGCAGCACCCGGACACGTAGCTCCTACGAGCAGTACTTC | CASSTRTRSSYEQYF
16 | TRBJ2-7 | TRBD2 | TRBV18 | . | TGTGCCAGCTCACTCGACAGCGGGAGCCAGGGCTACGAGCAGTACTTC | CASSLDSGSQGYEQYF
16 | TRBJ2-5 | TRBD2 | TRBV28 | many | TGTGCCAGCACCCCTTCCGCGGGAGGATGGCAAGAGACCCAGTACTTC | CASTPSAGGWQETQYF
13 | TRBJ2-7 | . | TRBV12-3/TRBV12-4 | . | TGTGCCAGCAGTTTAGAGGAGGTACACGAGCAGTACTTC | CASSLEEVHEQYF
16 | TRBJ2-3 | . | TRBV5-1 | . | TGCGCCAGCAGCTTGGTCGTTGGGACTAGCACAGATACGCAGTATTTT | CASSLVVGTSTDTQYF
15 | TRBJ2-1 | . | TRBV20-1 | many | TGCAGTGCTTCTATTCTAGCAGACCGTTACAATGAGCAGTTCTTC | CSASILADRYNEQFF
14 | TRBJ1-1 | TRBD1 | TRBV5-5 | . | TGTGCCAGCATTGTAGGGGGCGGGAACACTGAAGCTTTCTTT | CASIVGGGNTEAFF
17 | TRBJ2-7 | . | TRBV4-2 | many | TGTGCCAGCAGCCAAGAATATGGAGGGGGCCTCTCCTACGAGCAGTACTTC | CASSQEYGGGLSYEQYF
15 | TRBJ2-5 | TRBD2 | TRBV18 | few | TGTGCCAGCTCACCAGTAGCGGGAGGGGATGAGACCCAGTACTTC | CASSPVAGGDETQYF
15 | TRBJ2-1 | TRBD2 | TRBV5-1 | many | TGCGCCAGCAGCGAAGGGACTAGCGGGAGCGGTGAGCAGTTCTTC | CASSEGTSGSGEQFF
12 | TRBJ2-3 | . | TRBV4-2 | . | TGTGCCAGCAGCCAACCATCTGATACGCAGTATTTT | CASSQPSDTQYF
17 | TRBJ2-1 | TRBD1 | TRBV28 | many | TGTGCCAGCAGTTTGCCGGCCGGGACAGGACACTTTAAGGGGCAGTTCTTC | CASSLPAGTGHFKGQFF
13 | TRBJ1-1 | TRBD1 | TRBV5-5 | many | TGTGCCAGCAGCGCGACAGGGACCTCCCGAGCTTTCTTT | CASSATGTSRAFF
13 | TRBJ2-1 | . | TRBV9 | many | TGTGCCAGCAGCCCAGGGACCTACAATGAGCAGTTCTTC | CASSPGTYNEQFF
18 | TRBJ1-2 | TRBD1 | TRBV12-3/TRBV12-4 | many | TGTGCCAGCAGTCTCTCTCGAGGACAGGTGACACTTTCCTATGGCTACACCTTC | CASSLSRGQVTLSYGYTF
14 | TRBJ1-5 | TRBD1 | TRBV27 | many | TGTGCCAGCAGTTCCAGGACAGGGAGTCAGCCCCAGCATTTT | CASSSRTGSQPQHF
12 | TRBJ1-1 | . | TRBV27 | many | TGTGCCAGCAGTTTTTACGGTACTGAAGCTTTCTTT | CASSFYGTEAFF
13 | TRBJ2-4 | TRBD1 | TRBV27 | many | TGTGCCAGCAGCGGGACAGGCAAAAACATTCAGTACTTC | CASSGTGKNIQYF
20 | TRBJ1-6 | TRBD1 | TRBV28 | many | TGTGCCAGCAGTTTATTGTGGGTGACAGGGGCGGTTTTTCATAATTCACCCCTCCACTTT | CASSLLWVTGAVFHNSPLHF
18 | TRBJ1-1 | . | TRBV10-3 | many | TGTGCCATCAGTGAGTCGAGCCGGGGGGTGAGGGGGAACACTGAAGCTTTCTTT | CAISESSRGVRGNTEAFF
14 | TRBJ2-1 | TRBD2 | TRBV2 | . | TGTGCCAGCAGGAGCGGGACTGGAGAGAATGAGCAGTTCTTC | CASRSGTGENEQFF
14 | TRBJ2-5 | . | TRBV9 | . | TGTGCCAGCAGCGGGATCGGGGGAGGAGAGACCCAGTACTTC | CASSGIGGGETQYF
20 | TRBJ2-6 | TRBD1 | TRBV27 | many | TGTGCCAGCAGTTTATATCCCCGGACAGGGGCGTCCTCTGGGGCCAACGTCCTGACTTTC | CASSLYPRTGASSGANVLTF
18 | TRBJ2-3 | TRBD2 | TRBV4-1 | . | TGCGCCAGCAGCCAAACAAGACTAGCGGGAGGGTCCGGTCGCGGGCAGTATTTT | CASSQTRLAGGSGRGQYF
15 | TRBJ2-7 | . | TRBV27 | many | TGTGCCAGCAGTTTAGGGGCAGGGGGGGCCTACGAGCAGTACTTC | CASSLGAGGAYEQYF
15 | TRBJ1-5 | . | TRBV4-1 | . | TGCGCCAGCAGCCAAAAGACAGTCGTCAATCAGCCCCAGCATTTT | CASSQKTVVNQPQHF
15 | TRBJ1-2 | . | TRBV20-1 | many | TGCAGTGCTTCCTTCCCCCTGGCATACGACTATGGCTACACCTTC | CSASFPLAYDYGYTF
15 | TRBJ1-3 | TRBD1 | TRBV7-9 | . | TGTGCCAGCAGCCTAACCGGGACAGTTGGAAACACCATATATTTT | CASSLTGTVGNTIYF
12 | TRBJ2-3 | . | TRBV6-2/TRBV6-3 | many | TGTGCCAGCAGGGGATGGACAGATACGCAGTATTTT | CASRGWTDTQYF
19 | TRBJ2-2 | TRBD2 | TRBV20-1 | many | TGCAGTGCTAGAGATGGACCTAGCGGGAGGCTACTGAACACCGGGGAGCTGTTTTTT | CSARDGPSGRLLNTGELFF
15 | TRBJ2-7 | TRBD2 | TRBV6-1 | many | TGTGCCACCTCTAATAGACGGGGGGAAAGGTACGAGCAGTACTTC | CATSNRRGERYEQYF
11 | TRBJ2-3 | . | TRBV28 | many | TGTGCCAGCACTTACACAGATACGCAGTATTTT | CASTYTDTQYF
12 | TRBJ2-7 | . | TRBV12-5 | many | TGTGCTACAGTTTCAGGGTCCCACGAGCAGTACTTC | CATVSGSHEQYF
17 | TRBJ1-2 | . | TRBV7-2 | many | TGTGCCAGCAGCTCGATCCCCAGTCGCAGACATGACTATGGCTACACCTTC | CASSSIPSRRHDYGYTF
16 | TRBJ2-1 | . | TRBV5-1 | . | TGCGCCAGCAGCTCCCCTATTCGGGACCGAGCTAATGAGCAGTTCTTC | CASSSPIRDRANEQFF
16 | TRBJ2-1 | TRBD1 | TRBV5-8 | many | TGTGCCAGCAGCTCCCGGGACCAGGGGGCGATCAATGAGCAGTTCTTC | CASSSRDQGAINEQFF
15 | TRBJ2-3 | TRBD2 | TRBV28 | many | TGTGCCAGCAGTCCGATGACTAGCGGGAGGAATACGCAGTATTTT | CASSPMTSGRNTQYF
16 | TRBJ1-3 | . | TRBV3-1 | . | TGTGCCAGCAGCCAAGCAGTCCGCATCTCTGGAAACACCATATATTTT | CASSQAVRISGNTIYF
15 | TRBJ2-5 | . | TRBV28 | many | TGTGCCAGCAGTCCACCATTCCGGGGTCGGGGGACCCAGTACTTC | CASSPPFRGRGTQYF
14 | TRBJ2-5 | . | TRBV5-1 | . | TGCGCCAGCAGCGAGGGACATATTCAAGAGACCCAGTACTTC | CASSEGHIQETQYF
13 | TRBJ2-2 | . | TRBV29-1 | many | TGCAGCGTTTTAAAGGGGGACACCGGGGAGCTGTTTTTT | CSVLKGDTGELFF
12 | TRBJ2-7 | . | TRBV12-3/TRBV12-4 | many | TGTGCCAGCACCATGGGCGGCCTCCCCCCCTACTTC | CASTMGGLPPYF